This TCR beta chain was captured by sequencing in a study of T cell responses to AZD1222 COVID-19 vaccine. Background on the study: The analysis combined second doses at about 4 or about 12 weeks. Broader study findings: Among spike-specific TCRs, nearly half reportedly target unmutated variant regions. Two AZD1222 administrations were followed by greater Spike-specific TCR breadth and depth. Repertoires were obtained only post-peak T cell response.

The CDR3 consists of 13 residues. Per germline, CDR1 LGHDT and CDR2 YNNKEL (reference sequence). V shed 2 bases and J shed 10 bases, with 14 bases lying between them. A remark on this clone: Its target is not known.

Profiled with immunoSEQ multiplex PCR; TCRdb holds only in-frame clones, not every one. The sample holds more than 85,000 clones, around 82% seen once. The J gene is TRBJ1-1, the V gene TRBV3-1 (or the pseudogene TRBV3-2); no reliable D call. This receptor was taken from an adult in good health. The sequenced sample was peripheral blood, obtained on day 0 of AZD1222 vaccination. CDR3 sequence (DNA): TGTGCCAGCAGCCAAAACCCCCGGGTCGCAGCTTTCTTT. As protein: CASSQNPRVAAFF.